The 17 T cell receptor beta chains below all came from one sample that was sequenced in a study of molecular identifiers for immune sequencing clone quantification. TCRdb re-analysed the PCR reads in MiXCR, keeping a single row per CDR3 protein. This table has 90,000 or so distinct CDR3 sequences, around a quarter appearing once. Sequencing was performed on naive CD8+ T cells from blood, with Jurkat cell RNA spiked in. Stated subset: FACS-sorted CD8+CD4-CCR7+CD45RA+ naive T cells. These receptors were collected from a human donor in good health. Some libraries in this study had Jurkat cell RNA spiked in.

This clonotype was recorded a few times. CDR3 sequence reads: CASSATSGGGYTQYF. For the CDR3, the DNA is TGTGCCAGCAGTGCGACTAGCGGGGGGGGCTATACGCAGTATTTT. The J gene is TRBJ2-3, the V gene TRBV2, with 14 bases matching TRBD2. The CDR3 runs to 15 residues. Germline trimming cut 4 bases from V and 7 bases from J; bases unmatched to any gene: 4. CDR1 and CDR2 (germline): SNHLY, FYNNEI.

This clonotype was found many times. The genes are TRBV12-5 and TRBJ2-3; a weak D match, TRBD1 (6 bases). Germline V CDR1 and CDR2: LGHNT, FRNRAP. The CDR3 runs to 18 residues. V was clipped by 0 bases and J by 0 bases, with 16 bases between them. CDR3 coding DNA: TGTGCTAGTGGTTTGGTCAGGGGCATAGGACCTAGCACAGATACGCAGTATTTT. Translation: CASGLVRGIGPSTDTQYF.

This clonotype has only a few counts. The chain links TRBV12-3 or TRBV12-4 to TRBJ2-5; the D is unclear. The CDR3 is 13 residues long. Trimming left V 2 bases short and J 4 bases short, with 8 bases between. DNA for the CDR3: TGTGCCAGCAGTTTACATCTGGGAGAGACCCAGTACTTC. It translates to CASSLHLGETQYF.

This clonotype appeared many times. V gene TRBV11-2 combines with J gene TRBJ2-2; no clear D. This CDR3 comprises 13 residues. Germline values: CDR1 SGHAT, CDR2 FQNNGV. Trimming shortened V by 1 base and J by 4 bases, and 4 bases separated the two germline ends. The CDR3 DNA sequence: TGTGCCAGCAGCTTAGGGCCCACCGGGGAGCTGTTTTTT. It specifies CASSLGPTGELFF. Variable domain in full (rest from reference TRBV11-2 and TRBJ2-2): EAGVAQSPRYKIIEKRQSVAFWCNPISGHATLYWYQQILGQGPKLLIQFQNNGVVDDSQLPKDRFSAERLKGVDSTLKIQPAKLEDSAVYLCASSLGPTGELFFGEGSRLTVL.

In its sample, this clonotype was seen many times. The gene calls are TRBV7-8 and TRBJ2-2, with D maybe TRBD1 (5 bases). CDR1 and CDR2 from the germline V gene are SGHVS and FQNEAQ. V was pared by 5 bases and J by 6 bases, with 10 bases between. The CDR3 runs 13 residues. The DNA of the CDR3 is TGTGCCAGCAGCCCCAGGGTAGCCGGGGAGCTGTTTTTT. This translates into CASSPRVAGELFF.

This clonotype was counted between two and nine times. The chain recombines TRBV7-9 with TRBJ2-1; 9 nucleotides line up with TRBD1. V shed 4 bases and J 4 bases; nucleotides not matched to a gene: 8. Germline V gene lookup returns CDR1 SEHNR and CDR2 FQNEAQ (reference sequence). The length of the CDR3 is 16 residues. The CDR3 DNA reads as TGTGCCAGCAGCTCCACCGGGACAGGGAGATACAATGAGCAGTTCTTC. Protein sequence: CASSSTGTGRYNEQFF.

Comments on this clonotype: Since a much larger clone is just one base distant, this may be a read error. This sequence joins TRBV19 and TRBJ1-4; D is uncertain. The CDR3 sequence is 15 residues long. CDR1 LNHDA and CDR2 SQIVND come from the germline V gene (reference sequence). The CDR3 DNA follows: TGTGCCAGTAGAATGCACCCGGAACGTAATGAAAAACTGGTTTTT. Translated: CASRMHPERNEKLVF.

This clonotype was seen more than once but under ten times. The junction does not match germline at one end; this may be a read error. J is TRBJ2-2 and V is TRBV5-4, with D perhaps given as TRBD1 or TRBD2 (5 bases each). The CDR3 contains 19 residues. Germline CDR1 reads SGHNT; CDR2 reads YYREEE (reference sequence). The CDR3: CASSPVGQSPGYHTGELVF. For the CDR3, the DNA is TGTGCCAGCAGCCCCGTGGGGCAGAGCCCTGGATATCACACCGGGGAGCTGGTTTTT.

This clonotype was observed many times. The CDR3 DNA reads as TGTGCCAGCAGTGAGATGGGCGATCAGCCCCAGCATTTT. Translated: CASSEMGDQPQHF. The rearrangement joins TRBV25-1 to TRBJ1-5; D is undetermined. This CDR3 contains 13 residues. The V gene's germline CDR1 is MGHDK and CDR2 SYGVNS. Between the trimmed V and J ends, which lost 3 bases and 5 bases, there was a span of 8 bases.

With respect to this clonotype: The junction does not match germline at one end; this may be a read error. V and J are TRBV20-1 and TRBJ2-1; 10 bases map to TRBD2. The length of the CDR3 is 15 residues. Germline CDR1 reads DFQATT; CDR2 reads SNEGSKA (reference sequence). CDR3 sequence: CCASKREGSYNEQFF. CDR3 in DNA: TGCTGTGCTAGTAAGCGGGAGGGATCCTACAATGAGCAGTTCTTC.

On this clonotype itself: This likely comes from a read error, as the CDR3 has no conserved phenylalanine or tryptophan at its end. The V gene is TRBV6-5, the J gene TRBJ2-3; 9 nucleotides match TRBD2. The CDR3 has 15 amino acids. CDR1 and CDR2 from the germline V gene are MNHEY and SVGAGI. CDR3 nucleotides: TGCGCCAGCAGACTCAGCGGGGGGTCCAGAGATACGCAGTATGTT. Translation gives CASRLSGGSRDTQYV.

This clonotype was found many times. The genes are TRBV27 and TRBJ2-3; 11 bases match TRBD2. CDR1 is MNHEY and CDR2 is SMNVEV in the germline V gene (reference sequence). There are 15 residues in the CDR3. The junction had 3 bases not matched to a gene; V was cut back by 6 bases and J by 1 base. CDR3 coding DNA: TGTGCCAGCAGCAAACTAGCGGGGGGCACAGATACGCAGTATTTT. This sequence encodes CASSKLAGGTDTQYF.

This clonotype has a handful of counts. V gene TRBV11-2 combines with J gene TRBJ2-3; a weak D match, TRBD2 (6 bases). Germline V lookup: CDR1 SGHAT, CDR2 FQNNGV. V was trimmed by 1 base and J by 1 base, leaving 15 bases between them. The CDR3 is 17 residues long. CDR3 in amino acids: CASSLVFSGAGTDTQYF. CDR3 DNA: TGTGCCAGCAGCTTAGTTTTTAGCGGTGCGGGCACAGATACGCAGTATTTT.

V gene TRBV20-1 combines with J gene TRBJ2-1; possibly TRBD1 for D (6 bases). The CDR3 spans 13 residues. Germline V gives CDR1 DFQATT, CDR2 SNEGSKA (reference sequence). Trimming stripped 6 bases from V and 7 bases from J, with 16 bases between. CDR3 loop: CSATGNLGNEQFF. Here the CDR3 DNA reads TGCAGTGCCACAGGGAATCTTGGGAATGAGCAGTTCTTC.

This clonotype has at least ten counts. This chain uses TRBV19 with TRBJ1-1; 9 nucleotides line up with TRBD1. The CDR3 consists of 13 residues. Germline CDR1 LNHDA, CDR2 SQIVND (reference sequence). The V segment lost 4 bases and the J segment 4 bases; nucleotides outside the gene matches: 1. DNA for the CDR3: TGTGCCAGTAGTAGGGACAGGGCCACTGAAGCTTTCTTT. Translated: CASSRDRATEAFF.

Regarding this clonotype: This may come from a read error, since a much larger clone is one base off. The chain has TRBV4-3 and TRBJ1-3; no clear D. Trimming took off 4 bases at V and 0 bases at J, with 13 bases between the two ends. The length of the CDR3 is 16 residues. Germline CDR1 is LGHNA and CDR2 is YSLEER. CDR3 bases: TGCGCCAGCAGCCTAGATGCCAGATCCTCTGGAAACACCATATATTTT. Translating gives CASSLDARSSGNTIYF.

This clonotype was picked up one time. A much larger clone sits a single nucleotide away, making a read error possible. The gene calls are TRBV12-3 or TRBV12-4 and TRBJ2-3, with D unclear. CDR3 length: 13 amino acids. The CDR3 loop reads CAGSRSEADTQYF. CDR3 nucleotide sequence: TGTGCCGGCAGTCGGAGCGAGGCAGATACGCAGTATTTT.